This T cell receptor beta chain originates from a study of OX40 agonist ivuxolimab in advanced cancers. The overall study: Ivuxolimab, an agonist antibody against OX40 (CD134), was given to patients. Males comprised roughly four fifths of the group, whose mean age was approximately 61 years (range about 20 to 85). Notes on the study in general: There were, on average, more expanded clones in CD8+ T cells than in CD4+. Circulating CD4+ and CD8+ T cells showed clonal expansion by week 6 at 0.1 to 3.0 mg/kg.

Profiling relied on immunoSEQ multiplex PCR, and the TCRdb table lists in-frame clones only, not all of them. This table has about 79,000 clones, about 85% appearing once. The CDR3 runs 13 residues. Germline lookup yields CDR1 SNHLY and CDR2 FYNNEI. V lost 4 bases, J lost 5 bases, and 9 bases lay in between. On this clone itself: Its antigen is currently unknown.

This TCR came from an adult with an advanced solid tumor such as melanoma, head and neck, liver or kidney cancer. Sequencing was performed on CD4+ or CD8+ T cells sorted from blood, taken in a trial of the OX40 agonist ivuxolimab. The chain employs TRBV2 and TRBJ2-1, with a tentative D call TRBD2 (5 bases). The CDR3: CASSGFSDNEQFF. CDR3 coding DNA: TGTGCCAGCAGTGGCTTTAGCGACAATGAGCAGTTCTTC.